Each of the 6 T cell receptor beta chains below was sequenced from the same sample in a study of control samples from healthy donors and cancer patients. Some clones are missing from TCRdb's copy, which holds only in-frame ones; the method was immunoSEQ multiplex PCR. The profile shows 170,000 or so clones, about 91% of them singletons. What was sequenced was blood. These receptors all come from a woman in her thirties or forties in good health.

The chain employs TRBV6-5 and TRBJ2-7; TRBD1 might be the D (5 bases). There are 13 residues in the CDR3. Germline V lookup: CDR1 MNHEY, CDR2 SVGAGI. Trimming removed 8 bases from V and 2 bases from J, with 13 bases in between. CDR3 residues: CASHFRDAYEQYF. Here the CDR3 DNA reads TGTGCCAGCCACTTCAGGGATGCCTACGAGCAGTACTTC.

The chain joins TRBV5-6 to TRBJ2-7; 9 nucleotides line up with TRBD2. The germline gives CDR1 SGHDT, CDR2 YYEEEE. After removal of 0 bases from V and 1 base from J, the junction contained 8 bases not matched to a gene. This CDR3 is built from 17 residues. This CDR3 is CASSLESSGALSYEQYF. The DNA of the CDR3 is TGTGCCAGCAGCTTGGAGTCTAGCGGGGCTCTTTCCTACGAGCAGTACTTC.

The CDR3 region has the DNA TGTGCCAGCAGCGCGGCGGGGGGCAACCAAGAGACCCAGTACTTC. Protein sequence: CASSAAGGNQETQYF. V usage is TRBV9 and J usage is TRBJ2-5, with 8 bases that match TRBD2. This CDR3 is built from 15 residues. Germline CDR1 and CDR2: SGDLS and YYNGEE. V gave up 3 bases and J gave up 0 bases; unmatched junction bases: 4.

The chain recombines TRBV5-6 with TRBJ2-6; possibly TRBD1 for D (6 bases). The CDR3 contains 16 residues. V dropped 0 bases and J dropped 0 bases, with 7 bases sitting between them. The germline V gene encodes CDR1 SGHDT and CDR2 YYEEEE. DNA for the CDR3: TGTGCCAGCAGCTTGGGGACAGCCTCTGGGGCCAACGTCCTGACTTTC. Amino acid sequence: CASSLGTASGANVLTF.

V gene TRBV15 combines with J gene TRBJ1-1; 11 nucleotides align to TRBD1. V trimming: 1 base; J trimming: 4 bases; junction bases outside the gene matches: 5. Germline V gene sequence: CDR1 LNHNV, CDR2 YYDKDF (reference sequence). The CDR3 runs to 16 residues. The CDR3 bases are TGTGCCACCAGCAGAGCAACCGGGACAGGGGGCACTGAAGCTTTCTTT. Amino acids: CATSRATGTGGTEAFF.

V is TRBV12-3 or TRBV12-4 and J is TRBJ2-7, with D perhaps TRBD1 (6 bases). The V end lost 5 bases, the J end lost 3 bases, and 8 bases lay between the germline ends. The CDR3 sequence is 12 residues long. CDR3 bases: TGTGCCAGCAGTCAGGACAGCTACGAGCAGTACTTC. Translating it yields CASSQDSYEQYF.